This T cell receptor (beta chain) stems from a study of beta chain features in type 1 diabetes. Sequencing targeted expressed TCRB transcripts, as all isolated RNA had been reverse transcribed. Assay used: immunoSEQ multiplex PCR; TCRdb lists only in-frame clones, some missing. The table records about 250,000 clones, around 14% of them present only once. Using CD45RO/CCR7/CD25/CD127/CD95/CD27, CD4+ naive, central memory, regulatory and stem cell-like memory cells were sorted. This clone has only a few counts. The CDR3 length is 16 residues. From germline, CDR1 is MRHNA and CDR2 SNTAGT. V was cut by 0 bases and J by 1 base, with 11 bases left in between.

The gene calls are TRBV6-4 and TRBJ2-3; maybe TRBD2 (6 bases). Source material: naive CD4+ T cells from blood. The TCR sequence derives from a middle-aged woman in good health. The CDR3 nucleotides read TGTGCCAGCAGTGACTCCTACGGGGGTCGCACAGATACGCAGTATTTT. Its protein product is CASSDSYGGRTDTQYF.